These 22 T cell receptor beta chains share one sample of origin, sequenced in a study of molecular identifiers for immune sequencing clone quantification. Each CDR3 protein is one row after TCRdb ran MiXCR on the PCR reads. This sample yields about 65,000 distinct CDR3 sequences, of which about a sixth are seen a single time; 1.4% to 1.5% belongs to the top ten. The sequencing input was naive CD8+ T cells from blood, with Jurkat cell RNA spiked in. As to subset: FACS-sorted CD8+CD4-CCR7+CD45RA+ naive T cells. The receptor source for this set is a human donor in good health. Some libraries in this study had Jurkat cell RNA spiked in.

This clonotype appeared many times. This sequence joins TRBV29-1 and TRBJ2-1; either TRBD1 or TRBD2 may supply D (5 bases each). CDR1 SQVTM and CDR2 ANQGSEA come from the germline V gene. This CDR3 spans 17 amino acids. Trimming removed 6 bases from V and 2 bases from J, with 23 bases in between. This CDR3 is CSVAWGSRGRTYNEQFF. The CDR3, as DNA: TGCAGCGTCGCTTGGGGGTCACGGGGACGGACCTACAATGAGCAGTTCTTC.

This clonotype was counted ten times or more. The rearrangement links TRBV10-1 to TRBJ2-3, with TRBD1 identical over 10 bases. With 0 bases clipped from V and 4 bases from J, the junction kept 13 bases outside the gene matches. The CDR3 spans 19 residues. The germline gives CDR1 WNHNN, CDR2 SYGVQD (reference sequence). The CDR3 reads CASSESTLTVDRGADTQYF. CDR3 coding DNA: TGCGCCAGCAGTGAGTCTACCCTTACGGTGGACAGGGGGGCAGATACGCAGTATTTT.

The table lists this clonotype with many counts. J is TRBJ1-2 and V is TRBV28, with 7 bases lining up with TRBD1. This CDR3 contains 14 residues. Germline CDR1 reads MDHEN; CDR2 reads SYDVKM. V gave up 1 base and J gave up 4 bases; unmatched junction bases: 3. DNA for the CDR3: TGTGCCAGCAGTTTATCGGACAGGCCCTATGGCTACACCTTC. Amino acid sequence: CASSLSDRPYGYTF.

About this clonotype itself: The CDR3 does not end in the conserved phenylalanine or tryptophan, so this is likely a read error. This chain joins TRBV15 and TRBJ2-1, with D perhaps matching TRBD2 (5 bases). Trimming shortened V by 1 base and J by 13 bases, and 17 bases separated the two germline ends. The CDR3 has 14 residues. Germline V CDR1 and CDR2: LNHNV, YYDKDF (reference sequence). The CDR3 reads CATSRGRRANEQFS. The CDR3 DNA is TGTGCCACCAGCAGAGGGAGGAGAGCGAACGAACAGTTCTCC.

Points on this clonotype: This may be a read error: a much more frequent sequence differs by one nucleotide. No conserved phenylalanine or tryptophan ends this CDR3, so it is likely a read error. J is TRBJ2-5 and V is TRBV5-1; weak D call: TRBD2 (7 bases). CDR1 is SGHRS, CDR2 YFSETQ, per germline. V dropped 1 base and J dropped 6 bases, with 19 bases sitting between them. The CDR3 has 16 amino acids. The DNA of the CDR3 is TGCGCCAGCAGCTTGTGGTCGGGGGGCAGGTTGAAGACCCAGTACCTC. Its protein product is CASSLWSGGRLKTQYL.

This clonotype was observed many times. The chain joins TRBV3-1 to TRBJ2-7; the D is unclear. The V and J ends lost 3 bases and 5 bases respectively, with 11 bases between them. The CDR3 is 13 amino acids. The germline CDR1 and CDR2 sequences are LGHDT and YNNKEL (reference sequence). The CDR3 nucleotides are TGTGCCAGCAGCCAGGGGATGGTCCACGAGCAGTACTTC. Protein product: CASSQGMVHEQYF.

This chain connects TRBV15 to TRBJ2-7, with D possibly matching TRBD1 (5 bases). Deletions cut 7 bases from V and 2 bases from J, with 15 bases between. Germline V gene lookup returns CDR1 LNHNV and CDR2 YYDKDF (reference sequence). This CDR3 region has 14 residues. In DNA, the CDR3 is TGTGCCACCAACACTACAGGTCGTCCCTACGAGCAGTACTTC. Protein product: CATNTTGRPYEQYF.

To note about this clonotype: This may arise from a read error, as a much more abundant clone is one base away. This chain connects TRBV7-9 to TRBJ2-7; D may be TRBD2 (6 bases). The CDR3 totals 15 residues. V shed 7 bases and J shed 1 base, with 17 bases lying between them. Germline CDR1 and CDR2: SEHNR and FQNEAQ (reference sequence). CDR3 coding DNA: TGTGCCAGCAACCCACGGGACTTTTTTTCCTACGAGCAGTACTTC. This codes for CASNPRDFFSYEQYF. The whole variable domain, filled in from reference TRBV7-9 and TRBJ2-7, reads DTGVSQNPRHKITKRGQNVTFRCDPISEHNRLYWYRQTLGQGPEFLTYFQNEAQLEKSRLLSDRFSAERPKGSFSTLEIQRTEQGDSAMYLCASNPRDFFSYEQYFGPGTRLTVT.

By share, this clonotype ranks as medium-sized. The chain has TRBV29-1 and TRBJ2-3; D is uncertain. CDR3 length equals 15 residues. Trimming stripped 0 bases from V and 0 bases from J, with 10 bases between. Germline V CDR1 and CDR2: SQVTM, ANQGSEA. The CDR3 DNA follows: TGCAGCGTTGAAGATTCGAGGCGAAGCACAGATACGCAGTATTTT. Its translation is CSVEDSRRSTDTQYF.

The rearrangement joins TRBV12-3 or TRBV12-4 to TRBJ2-5; no clear D. CDR3 length equals 13 residues. V gave up 6 bases and J gave up 7 bases, with 15 bases separating them. The CDR3 reads CASSLMGYGTQYF. CDR3 in DNA: TGTGCCAGCAGCTTAATGGGGTATGGGACCCAGTACTTC.

The sample holds many counts of this clonotype. The chain is built from TRBV7-6 and TRBJ1-4; D is unclear. The V and J ends lost 8 bases and 6 bases respectively, with 16 bases between them. Germline V lookup: CDR1 SGHVS, CDR2 FNYEAQ. CDR3 size: 14 residues. The CDR3 loop reads CASQKTVTDEKLFF. The CDR3 region has the DNA TGTGCCAGCCAGAAAACGGTCACGGATGAAAAACTGTTTTTT.

There are a few counts of this clonotype. This chain connects TRBV7-6 to TRBJ2-3; the D is unclear. V lost 3 bases to trimming and J lost 1 base, with 5 bases between them. CDR1 and CDR2 (germline): SGHVS, FNYEAQ. The CDR3 loop spans 13 amino acids. The CDR3 spells CASSFEGTDTQYF. CDR3 coding DNA: TGTGCCAGCAGCTTTGAAGGCACAGATACGCAGTATTTT.

To note about this clonotype: A much larger clone differs from this one at a single base, so this may be a read error. J is TRBJ2-4 and V is TRBV20-1, with D perhaps TRBD1 or TRBD2 (5 bases each). This CDR3 is 18 amino acids long. In germline, CDR1 is DFQATT, CDR2 SNEGSKA (reference sequence). CDR3 sequence reads: CSARGGASAVRTKNVQYF. In DNA, the CDR3 is TGCAGTGCTAGAGGAGGGGCCAGTGCGGTCCGAACCAAAAACGTTCAGTACTTC.

This clonotype occurred many times. J is TRBJ2-3 and V is TRBV7-9; no clear D. The CDR3 runs to 12 residues. Germline V gene data show CDR1 as SEHNR and CDR2 as FQNEAQ (reference sequence). The germline V and J ends were trimmed by 5 bases and 4 bases, with 7 bases remaining between them. This chain's CDR3 is CASSPHADTQYF. The CDR3 DNA reads TGTGCCAGCAGCCCTCACGCAGATACGCAGTATTTT.

This clonotype was picked up many times. The chain recombines TRBV14 with TRBJ1-1, with 7 bases aligning to TRBD1. The CDR3 spans 15 residues. Germline lookup yields CDR1 SGHDN and CDR2 FVKESK. V trimming: 4 bases; J trimming: 1 base; junction bases outside the gene matches: 6. CDR3 amino acids: CASSLRQGWNTEAFF. CDR3 DNA sequence: TGTGCCAGCAGCCTGCGACAGGGCTGGAACACTGAAGCTTTCTTT.

V and J are TRBV18 and TRBJ2-1, with TRBD1 identical over 7 bases. There are 16 residues in the CDR3. The V and J ends lost 0 bases and 9 bases, in that order; junction bases with no gene match: 11. Germline V lookup: CDR1 KGHSH, CDR2 LQKENI. The DNA for the CDR3 is TGTGCCAGCTCACCACCGGACAGGACCTATCTGAGTGAGCAGTTCTTC. Its translation is CASSPPDRTYLSEQFF.

At least ten counts were recorded for this clonotype. This chain links TRBV10-2 with TRBJ1-1; TRBD1 agrees at 8 bases. With V trimmed by 6 bases and J by 0 bases, 9 bases remained unmatched. The CDR3 runs 16 residues. In germline, CDR1 is WSHSY, CDR2 SAAADI. CDR3 DNA: TGCGCCAGCAGACAGGGACAGGTGAATATGAACACTGAAGCTTTCTTT. This translates into CASRQGQVNMNTEAFF.

This clonotype was detected ten times or more. The genes are TRBV6-2 or TRBV6-3 and TRBJ2-7; no definite D call. Trimming shortened V by 6 bases and J by 9 bases, and 12 bases separated the two germline ends. The CDR3 is 11 residues long. Germline V lookup: CDR1 MNHEY, CDR2 SVGEGT. CDR3 loop: CASSRERGQYF. As DNA, the CDR3 is TGTGCCAGCAGCCGCGAGAGAGGGCAGTACTTC.

This chain links TRBV19 with TRBJ2-7; D possibly matches TRBD1 or TRBD2 (6 bases each). From germline, CDR1 is LNHDA and CDR2 SQIVND (reference sequence). The ends were cut back, 5 bases at V and 3 bases at J, with 17 bases in the middle. The CDR3 totals 15 residues. The CDR3: CASSLGSGAGYEQYF. The CDR3 DNA sequence: TGTGCCAGTAGTTTGGGTTCGGGGGCAGGCTACGAGCAGTACTTC. The full variable domain, in which reference TRBV19 and TRBJ2-7 provide the parts outside the CDR3, is DGGITQSPKYLFRKEGQNVTLSCEQNLNHDAMYWYRQDPGQGLRLIYYSQIVNDFQKGDIAEGYSVSREKKESFPLTVTSAQKNPTAFYLCASSLGSGAGYEQYFGPGTRLTVT.

This clonotype was counted at least ten times. This sequence joins TRBV24-1 and TRBJ2-6; 8 nucleotides agree with TRBD1. J was trimmed by 2 bases and V by 5 bases; bases with no gene match: 13. This CDR3 region has 19 residues. Germline loops: CDR1 KGHDR, CDR2 SFDVKD. For the CDR3, the DNA is TGTGCCACCAGTGTGGCCCCAAGACAGGGGTCTGCTGGGGCCAACGTCCTGACTTTC. Amino acids: CATSVAPRQGSAGANVLTF.

Ten or more counts support this clonotype. The CDR3, as DNA: TGTGCCAGCAGCTTAGCCGGTGGACCGCGACCGGATACGCAGTATTTT. It yields the protein CASSLAGGPRPDTQYF. The chain is built from TRBV13 and TRBJ2-3; no reliable D call. Trimming pared 1 base from V and 6 bases from J, leaving 17 bases between. Germline V gives CDR1 PRHDT, CDR2 FYEKMQ (reference sequence). The CDR3 has 16 residues.

Worth noting for this clonotype: This may be a read error, as it is one base from a much larger clone. This is likely a read error, given that the CDR3 carries no conserved phenylalanine or tryptophan at its end. This chain joins TRBV11-2 and TRBJ2-1; D not resolved. The CDR3 has 14 residues. V gave up 8 bases and J gave up 5 bases, with 16 bases separating them. Germline V gene lookup returns CDR1 SGHAT and CDR2 FQNNGV. As DNA, the CDR3 is TGTGCCAGCGTCCCGGGTGGGATGAACAATGAGCAGTTCCTC. Translated: CASVPGGMNNEQFL.